The rows below give T cell receptor beta chains drawn from one sample of a study of early T cells in non-severe SARS-CoV-2 infection. One entry per CDR3 protein, called by TCRdb with MiXCR from the 5' RACE reads. The sample has some 57,000 distinct CDR3 sequences, approximately 11% seen once. What was sequenced was whole blood. The receptors originated from an adult who was a healthcare worker with PCR-confirmed SARS-CoV-2 infection or an uninfected control (not recorded which). CDR3s include the opening cysteine and the closing phenylalanine or tryptophan. The order of the fields is J gene, D gene, clone size, V gene, CDR3 protein, CDR3 DNA. The D gene is left open where the match is weak. The size of a clone is reported for some rows only, either as once, few or many, or as a class for expanded clones.

J gene: TRBJ2-3; D gene: NA; clone size: few; V gene: TRBV13; CDR3 protein: CASSQATTDTQYF; CDR3 DNA: TGTGCCAGCAGCCAGGCTACCACAGATACGCAGTATTTT
J gene: TRBJ1-4; D gene: NA; clone size: many; V gene: TRBV2; CDR3 protein: CASSPTESNEKLFF; CDR3 DNA: TGTGCCAGCAGCCCGACAGAGAGTAATGAAAAACTGTTTTTT
J gene: TRBJ2-1; D gene: NA; clone size: large; V gene: TRBV3-1; CDR3 protein: CASSQANDNEQFF; CDR3 DNA: TGTGCCAGCAGCCAAGCCAACGACAATGAGCAGTTCTTC
J gene: TRBJ2-3; D gene: TRBD2; clone size: NA; V gene: TRBV7-9; CDR3 protein: CASSLVGLAGGTDTQYF; CDR3 DNA: TGTGCCAGCAGCTTAGTGGGACTAGCGGGAGGCACAGATACGCAGTATTTT
J gene: TRBJ2-1; D gene: TRBD2; clone size: many; V gene: TRBV19; CDR3 protein: CASSPQLAGVSYNEQFF; CDR3 DNA: TGTGCCAGTAGTCCTCAGCTAGCGGGAGTTTCCTACAATGAGCAGTTCTTC
J gene: TRBJ2-7; D gene: NA; clone size: NA; V gene: TRBV6-2/TRBV6-3; CDR3 protein: CASMAGPTYEQYF; CDR3 DNA: TGTGCCAGCATGGCAGGTCCGACCTACGAGCAGTACTTC
J gene: TRBJ2-2; D gene: TRBD1; clone size: few; V gene: TRBV5-4; CDR3 protein: CASSLAPAGGTGELFF; CDR3 DNA: TGTGCCAGCAGCTTGGCCCCCGCAGGGGGCACCGGGGAGCTGTTTTTT
J gene: TRBJ2-2; D gene: TRBD2; clone size: many; V gene: TRBV6-1; CDR3 protein: CASGLAGGRTGELFF; CDR3 DNA: TGTGCCAGCGGTTTGGCGGGGGGGCGCACCGGGGAGCTGTTTTTT
J gene: TRBJ2-5; D gene: NA; clone size: NA; V gene: TRBV9; CDR3 protein: CASSVAPGHRETQYF; CDR3 DNA: TGTGCCAGCAGCGTAGCGCCGGGACACAGGGAGACCCAGTACTTC
J gene: TRBJ1-2; D gene: TRBD1; clone size: many; V gene: TRBV28; CDR3 protein: CASVRTGPWGYTF; CDR3 DNA: TGTGCCAGCGTCCGGACAGGGCCTTGGGGCTACACCTTC
J gene: TRBJ1-6; D gene: NA; clone size: NA; V gene: TRBV9; CDR3 protein: CASSVVEYSPLHF; CDR3 DNA: TGTGCCAGCAGCGTAGTTGAATATTCACCCCTCCACTTT
J gene: TRBJ1-6; D gene: TRBD1; clone size: many; V gene: TRBV3-1; CDR3 protein: CASSQETGAPSSYNSPLHF; CDR3 DNA: TGTGCCAGCAGCCAGGAGACAGGGGCTCCAAGCTCCTATAATTCACCCCTCCACTTT
J gene: TRBJ1-1; D gene: NA; clone size: NA; V gene: TRBV2; CDR3 protein: CASIEITEAFF; CDR3 DNA: TGTGCCAGCATCGAAATCACTGAAGCTTTCTTT
J gene: TRBJ2-5; D gene: NA; clone size: NA; V gene: TRBV7-3; CDR3 protein: CASSSKGGSLGETQYF; CDR3 DNA: TGTGCCAGCAGCTCAAAGGGGGGATCCCTGGGGGAGACCCAGTACTTC
J gene: TRBJ1-3; D gene: NA; clone size: few; V gene: TRBV4-2; CDR3 protein: CASSQAGLEGNTIYF; CDR3 DNA: TGTGCCAGCAGCCAAGCAGGGCTAGAGGGAAACACCATATATTTT
J gene: TRBJ2-2; D gene: TRBD2; clone size: NA; V gene: TRBV5-5; CDR3 protein: CASSPYPGGKGTGELFF; CDR3 DNA: TGTGCCAGCAGCCCTTACCCGGGGGGAAAGGGCACCGGGGAGCTGTTTTTT
J gene: TRBJ2-3; D gene: NA; clone size: many; V gene: TRBV12-3/TRBV12-4; CDR3 protein: CASVGRSTDTQYF; CDR3 DNA: TGTGCCAGCGTGGGGCGAAGCACAGATACGCAGTATTTT
J gene: TRBJ2-5; D gene: TRBD2; clone size: medium-sized; V gene: TRBV7-8; CDR3 protein: CASSPTGTSGSRLKTQYF; CDR3 DNA: TGTGCCAGCAGCCCCACCGGGACTAGCGGGAGTAGGTTAAAGACCCAGTACTTC
J gene: TRBJ2-7; D gene: NA; clone size: many; V gene: TRBV11-3; CDR3 protein: CASSLGQTYEQYF; CDR3 DNA: TGTGCCAGCAGCTTAGGGCAGACCTACGAGCAGTACTTC
J gene: TRBJ2-1; D gene: TRBD2; clone size: many; V gene: TRBV20-1; CDR3 protein: CSASQLAAEQFF; CDR3 DNA: TGCAGTGCTAGTCAGCTAGCGGCTGAGCAGTTCTTC